Presented here are 18 T cell receptor beta chains from one specimen sequenced in a study of response to subunit inactivated influenza vaccine. TCRdb re-analysed the RT-PCR reads in MiXCR, keeping a single row per CDR3 protein. The top ten hold less than 9% of the sample, which has about 700,000 distinct CDR3 sequences, about 15% seen once. The sample here was PBMCs from blood, taken about 14 days before vaccination. These receptors all come from a man aged 45-60 years who received an inactivated influenza vaccine.

This clonotype was seen more than once but under ten times. The V gene is TRBV5-1, the J gene TRBJ1-5, with 7 bases fitting TRBD1. Trimming at V came to 0 bases and at J to 2 bases, leaving 5 bases not matched to a gene. This CDR3 region has 16 residues. The germline V gene encodes CDR1 SGHRS and CDR2 YFSETQ. CDR3 DNA: TGCGCCAGCAGCTTGGCAGAAACAGGGGGCAATCAGCCCCAGCATTTT. Its translation: CASSLAETGGNQPQHF. Together with reference TRBV5-1 and TRBJ1-5, the CDR3 gives the full variable domain: KAGVTQTPRYLIKTRGQQVTLSCSPISGHRSVSWYQQTPGQGLQFLFEYFSETQRNKGNFPGRFSGRQFSNSRSEMNVSTLELGDSALYLCASSLAETGGNQPQHFGDGTRLSIL.

This clonotype showed up just a few times. J is TRBJ1-2 and V is TRBV4-1; D might be TRBD1 (5 bases). Germline-derived CDR1 and CDR2 are MGHRA and YSYEKL. The CDR3 is 15 amino acids. Trimming shortened V by 4 bases and J by 7 bases, and 19 bases separated the two germline ends. The CDR3 DNA reads TGCGCCAGCAGCCGATCCGAGGGGCGCCGAGGTGGCTACACCTTC. Translation: CASSRSEGRRGGYTF.

This clonotype has more than one count but fewer than ten. V usage is TRBV30 and J usage is TRBJ2-1, with a possible D match to TRBD1 (5 bases). V dropped 5 bases and J dropped 9 bases, with 11 bases sitting between them. Germline-derived CDR1 and CDR2 are GTSNPN and SVGIG (reference sequence). This CDR3 spans 11 amino acids. The CDR3 sequence is CAWGQEAEQFF. The CDR3 coding sequence is TGTGCCTGGGGACAAGAGGCTGAGCAGTTCTTC.

The chain employs TRBV6-2 or TRBV6-3 and TRBJ1-2; a possible D gene is TRBD1 (5 bases). Trimming removed 2 bases at V and 2 bases at J, with 24 bases between. CDR1 is MNHEY, CDR2 SVGEGT, per germline. The CDR3 has 19 amino acids. In nucleotides, the CDR3 is TGTGCCAGCAGTTACACACCTTTTCCATCGACAGAATTAAACTATGGCTACACCTTC. Amino acid sequence: CASSYTPFPSTELNYGYTF.

This clonotype was detected a few times. This chain links TRBV15 with TRBJ2-3; D gene unclear. From germline, CDR1 is LNHNV and CDR2 YYDKDF (reference sequence). The CDR3 contains 15 residues. V was pared by 8 bases and J by 2 bases, with 17 bases between. CDR3 sequence: CATGNMPDYTDTQYF. The CDR3 bases are TGTGCCACCGGGAACATGCCGGATTACACAGATACGCAGTATTTT.

This clonotype appeared a few times. The chain joins TRBV5-1 to TRBJ1-2; TRBD1 agrees at 7 bases. Germline CDR1 is SGHRS and CDR2 is YFSETQ. The V gene end was trimmed by 7 bases and the J gene end by 4 bases; junction bases not matched to a gene: 4. The CDR3 covers 12 residues. The CDR3 loop is CASAGQSYGYTF. The CDR3, as DNA: TGCGCCAGCGCGGGACAGAGCTATGGCTACACCTTC.

The table lists this clonotype with a few counts. The chain uses TRBV20-1 and TRBJ2-1; weak D call: TRBD2 (6 bases). This CDR3 spans 14 amino acids. CDR1 and CDR2 from the germline V gene are DFQATT and SNEGSKA (reference sequence). Trimming left V 1 base short and J 6 bases short, with 13 bases between. CDR3 amino acids: CSARGRTIANEQFF. In DNA form, the CDR3 reads TGCAGTGCTAGAGGCCGGACTATAGCCAATGAGCAGTTCTTC.

In this sample, this clonotype turned up a few times. The gene calls are TRBV5-1 and TRBJ2-7; TRBD2 might be the D (5 bases). Trimming pared 0 bases from V and 5 bases from J, leaving 9 bases between. Per the germline V gene, CDR1 is SGHRS and CDR2 is YFSETQ. The CDR3 extends over 13 amino acids. This chain's CDR3 is CASSLDSGNEQYF. The DNA for the CDR3 is TGCGCCAGCAGCTTGGACTCCGGGAACGAGCAGTACTTC.

There are a few counts of this clonotype. The rearrangement uses TRBV29-1 and TRBJ1-6, with 8 bases aligning to TRBD1. Germline CDR1 SQVTM, CDR2 ANQGSEA. The CDR3 totals 13 residues. V gave up 7 bases and J gave up 8 bases; unmatched junction bases: 7. CDR3 loop: CSAADRGDSPLHF. The CDR3 nucleotides read TGCAGCGCCGCTGACAGGGGAGATTCACCCCTCCACTTT. Filled out from reference TRBV29-1 and TRBJ1-6, the complete variable domain reads SAVISQKPSRDICQRGTSLTIQCQVDSQVTMMFWYRQQPGQSLTLIATANQGSEATYESGFVIDKFPISRPNLTFSTLTVSNMSPEDSSIYLCSAADRGDSPLHFGNGTRLTVT.

The chain couples TRBV12-3 or TRBV12-4 to TRBJ2-7; maybe TRBD1 (7 bases). Trimming took off 4 bases at V and 0 bases at J, with 19 bases between the two ends. The CDR3 totals 17 residues. The CDR3 loop is CASSSRGVSRRSYEQYF. CDR3 DNA: TGTGCCAGCAGTTCCAGGGGGGTCTCACGTCGCTCCTACGAGCAGTACTTC.

This clonotype occurred a few times. The chain has TRBV14 and TRBJ1-1; unclear D gene. Trimming removed 1 base from V and 1 base from J, with 7 bases in between. Looked up from germline, CDR1 is SGHDN and CDR2 is FVKESK. The CDR3 has 14 residues. CDR3 region: CASSQARPNTEAFF. Written as DNA, the CDR3 is TGTGCCAGCAGCCAAGCGCGGCCGAACACTGAAGCTTTCTTT.

This clonotype was observed a handful of times. The rearrangement links TRBV12-3 or TRBV12-4 to TRBJ1-4; a possible D gene is TRBD1 (5 bases). Trimming removed 1 base from V and 7 bases from J, with 19 bases in between. The CDR3 spans 17 residues. CDR3: CASSLGRATDRGEKLFF. Here the CDR3 DNA reads TGTGCCAGCAGTTTAGGAAGGGCGACGGATAGGGGTGAAAAACTGTTTTTT.

J is TRBJ1-4 and V is TRBV14; D remains unclear. Germline V gene data show CDR1 as SGHDN and CDR2 as FVKESK. V shed 4 bases and J shed 7 bases, with 10 bases lying between them. The CDR3 contains 13 residues. CDR3 protein: CASSPRQTEKLFF. CDR3 coding DNA: TGTGCCAGCAGCCCGAGGCAGACTGAAAAACTGTTTTTT.

The sample holds many counts of this clonotype. The V and J genes are TRBV12-3 or TRBV12-4 and TRBJ1-5; D not resolved. This CDR3 region has 14 residues. The V end was cut by 7 bases, the J end by 3 bases, with 13 bases between. The DNA for the CDR3 is TGTGCCAGCACCAACGGCATAAACAATCAGCCCCAGCATTTT. Translated, it gives CASTNGINNQPQHF.

This clonotype was seen a handful of times. The chain combines TRBV15 with TRBJ2-7, with D possibly being TRBD1 or TRBD2 (6 bases each). V was pared by 0 bases and J by 4 bases, with 13 bases between. Germline CDR1 LNHNV, CDR2 YYDKDF (reference sequence). The CDR3 loop spans 15 amino acids. The CDR3 DNA follows: TGTGCCACCAGCAGAGATCGACAGGCGGGGTACGAGCAGTACTTC. Amino acids: CATSRDRQAGYEQYF.

The genes are TRBV4-3 and TRBJ2-5; 8 bases match TRBD2. From germline, CDR1 is LGHNA and CDR2 YSLEER. V trimming: 3 bases; J trimming: 5 bases; junction bases outside the gene matches: 20. The CDR3 extends over 19 amino acids. The CDR3 DNA reads TGCGCCAGCAGCCAGGGGGGATTGCGGGAGGAGCTTTCCGGCGAGACCCAGTACTTC. This encodes CASSQGGLREELSGETQYF.

The chain carries TRBV15 and TRBJ2-5; D ambiguous. Trimming stripped 3 bases from V and 4 bases from J, with 15 bases between. The germline V gene has CDR1 LNHNV and CDR2 YYDKDF (reference sequence). The CDR3 is 15 residues long. CDR3 sequence (DNA): TGTGCCACCAGCAGGTTGGGGATTTCGACAGAGACCCAGTACTTC. This translates into CATSRLGISTETQYF. Variable domain in full (rest from reference TRBV15 and TRBJ2-5): DAMVIQNPRYQVTQFGKPVTLSCSQTLNHNVMYWYQQKSSQAPKLLFHYYDKDFNNEADTPDNFQSRRPNTSFCFLDIRSPGLGDTAMYLCATSRLGISTETQYFGPGTRLLVL.

This clonotype was counted between two and nine times. V and J are TRBV20-1 and TRBJ2-1, with 10 nucleotides matching TRBD1. Trimming took 3 bases from V and 9 from J; bases not matched to a gene: 5. CDR3 length: 13 amino acids. CDR1 is DFQATT, CDR2 SNEGSKA, per germline (reference sequence). This CDR3 is CSARPDRGREQFF. CDR3 nucleotide sequence: TGCAGTGCTAGGCCTGACAGGGGGCGTGAGCAGTTCTTC.